This T cell receptor beta chain is from a study of shared clonotypes between healthy human individuals. Sequenced by immunoSEQ multiplex PCR; TCRdb stores in-frame clones only, minus some. This repertoire shows a few hundred thousand clones, roughly three quarters found once; its top ten account for around 12%. CDR3 length: 16 residues. Germline V gives CDR1 SGHAT, CDR2 FQDESV (reference sequence). Trimming cost V 6 bases and J 3 bases, with 21 bases left between them. The TCR comes from a middle-aged woman in good health. Some clones in this sample may be carry-over from other donors' samples. The chain is built from TRBV11-1 and TRBJ2-7, with a tentative D call TRBD1 (6 bases). Sequencing input: PBMCs. CDR3 DNA sequence: TGTGCCAGCAGTAAGACCCCCGCGGACAGTCTCTACGAGCAGTACTTC. This codes for CASSKTPADSLYEQYF.